This T cell receptor beta chain emerged from a study of blood T cell repertoires in COVID-19. This clone was detected a few times. Clones were sequenced by immunoSEQ multiplex PCR, and TCRdb holds only the in-frame ones, with some missing. Altogether approximately 250,000 clones are present, 86% being singletons, with the ten largest covering around 14%. The CDR3 contains 16 residues. V lost 4 bases, J lost 0 bases, and 15 bases lay in between. Germline V gene sequence: CDR1 SGHNT, CDR2 YYREEE (reference sequence). Sequenced sample: peripheral blood. V usage is TRBV5-4 and J usage is TRBJ2-3; TRBD2 is a possible D gene (6 bases). This TCR came from a woman aged 70-85 years with COVID-19, enrolled during active disease. Here the CDR3 DNA reads TGTGCCAGCAGCCCGGACTACCTCCTTAGCACAGATACGCAGTATTTT. This encodes CASSPDYLLSTDTQYF.